This T cell receptor (beta chain) was captured by sequencing in a study of glioma-infiltrating T cells (dated by TCRdb to about 2016). Some background on the complete study: Low-grade gliomas were represented by WHO grade II oligodendrogliomas or astrocytomas, and glioblastomas were represented by WHO grade IV tumors that were sampled at initial rather than recurrent diagnosis. Dexamethasone was administered to glioma patients for six or fewer days before surgery. Blood libraries targeted about 4- to 10-fold sequencing coverage of some 1 million peripheral T cells. TCR alpha- and beta-chain repertoires were sequenced from glioma tissue, non-neoplastic brain tissue and matched peripheral blood mononuclear cells. To gauge divergence between tissue and blood T-cell populations, every tissue-infiltrating repertoire was compared against the peripheral blood repertoire from the same patient. The paired cohort was made up of three low-grade glioma patients, seven to nine primary glioblastoma patients and three non-glioma patients who contributed non-neoplastic brain tissue.

V gives up 5 bases and J gives up 4 bases, and the segment between their germline ends measures 14 bases. CDR1 and CDR2 (SEHNR, FQNEAQ) derive from the germline V gene (reference sequence). The CDR3 holds 14 amino acids from the cysteine to the phenylalanine. Only CDR3 DNA remains: 42 bases, in frame from the first base. TCR alpha and beta CDR3 regions were amplified with the iRepertoire nested amplicon-rescue multiplex PCR (arm-PCR) platform from RNA. The input for one-step reverse transcription and amplification was about 95-450 ng of either tissue mRNA or PBMC total RNA. Following bead purification, Illumina adapters were added through a secondary multiplex PCR, and the libraries were then gel-purified between 200 and 400 bp. Demultiplexing relied on internal 6-nucleotide barcodes carried by the libraries. The libraries were sequenced on an Illumina MiSeq using 2x220 or 2x250 nucleotide paired-end reads. The authors' pipeline ran thus. Paired reads were merged using FLASH 1.2.11 and were aligned to the GRCh37 human genome using BWA-MEM, after which TRA and TRB reads were extracted. V and J assignment used an IMGT-derived reference of cassette sequences and CDR3 motifs that included pseudogenes. Reads were translated in three frames, and productive CDR3s were defined as those with a C...FGXG motif and no stop codons. Unique combinations of V-J cassette pair and CDR3 amino acid sequence were defined as clonotypes. Filtering of reads was based on Hamming distance, with the threshold set by the sequence error rate of each sample in mapped regions. Using fastp at Q25 and MiXCR, TCRdb reprocessed the public reads and kept productive beta chains. Rows with a matching CDR3 protein are joined into one entry that keeps the most common DNA and genes. These V and J calls derive from TCRdb rather than the authors' analysis. The sample table holds fewer than 500,000 distinct CDR3 sequences, of which about two fifths were seen once. The biggest ten clones account for about 11% of the sample.

With respect to this clonotype: The antigen it binds to is not known. Per-base qualities were not stored, and no clone one base away is much larger.

On the study overall, not on this receptor specifically: A signature set of shared blood CDR3 motifs marked patients with low tissue-blood divergence and was depleted in highly divergent patients. Group comparisons were based on small numbers of patients: three non-neoplastic, three low-grade glioma and about eight glioblastoma patients. Very few CDR3 sequences were found to be shared between tissue and blood, and this scarcity was attributed to high CDR3 diversity and limited sampling. VJ-independent divergence between tissue and blood was below expectation in non-neoplastic patients but above expectation in all gliomas, especially low-grade gliomas.

Surgical brain or tumor specimens were cryofrozen in liquid nitrogen immediately after resection, and peripheral blood cells were collected concurrently. The sequencing input was glioma tissue, nonneoplastic brain tissue, or PBMCs (not recorded which). The rearranged segments are TRBV7-9 and TRBJ2-5; confidence is insufficient to name the D gene. The sequence came from a human donor with low-grade glioma or glioblastoma, undergoing nonglioma brain surgery, or in good health (not recorded which). CDR3 protein: CASSRSPDVETQYF. The bases read TGTGCCAGCAGCCGATCCCCAGACGTAGAGACCCAGTACTTC. Extended through the reference TRBV7-9 and TRBJ2-5 proteins, this CDR3 yields the full variable domain: DTGVSQNPRHKITKRGQNVTFRCDPISEHNRLYWYRQTLGQGPEFLTYFQNEAQLEKSRLLSDRFSAERPKGSFSTLEIQRTEQGDSAMYLCASSRSPDVETQYFGPGTRLLVL.